This TCR beta chain was sequenced during a study of cytomegalovirus exposure and HLA in healthy donors. Study outcomes and limitations: After further analysis at a later stage, 17,000 or so TCR beta sequences were associated with HLA alleles at 0.05 false discovery rate. Sequencing likely produced, as an artifact, a cluster of highly shared sequence variants. According to a later analysis, most TCR beta chains associated with CMV appeared HLA-restricted.

These donors counted as nominally healthy when sampled, but unrecorded immune exposures were likely. The PCR was carried out with 60 Vbeta primers and 13 Jbeta primers. Sequencing used immunoSEQ multiplex PCR; TCRdb keeps in-frame clones, though not all of them. Here the sample spans 100,000 or so clones, around 75% being singletons. A word on this clone: Its target is not known.

The sample was PBMCs. The clonotype originates from a woman aged 18-29 years in good health and CMV-seropositive.

The CDR3 region is CASSLTRPTTLGANVLTF. CDR3 nucleotide sequence: TGTGCCAGCAGCTTAACGCGACCGACTACTCTGGGGGCCAACGTCCTGACTTTC. The chain couples TRBV7-9 to TRBJ2-6; D is possibly TRBD2 (5 bases). This CDR3 has 18 residues. Germline CDR1 is SEHNR and CDR2 is FQNEAQ (reference sequence). V was cut by 2 bases and J by 4 bases, with 18 bases left in between.